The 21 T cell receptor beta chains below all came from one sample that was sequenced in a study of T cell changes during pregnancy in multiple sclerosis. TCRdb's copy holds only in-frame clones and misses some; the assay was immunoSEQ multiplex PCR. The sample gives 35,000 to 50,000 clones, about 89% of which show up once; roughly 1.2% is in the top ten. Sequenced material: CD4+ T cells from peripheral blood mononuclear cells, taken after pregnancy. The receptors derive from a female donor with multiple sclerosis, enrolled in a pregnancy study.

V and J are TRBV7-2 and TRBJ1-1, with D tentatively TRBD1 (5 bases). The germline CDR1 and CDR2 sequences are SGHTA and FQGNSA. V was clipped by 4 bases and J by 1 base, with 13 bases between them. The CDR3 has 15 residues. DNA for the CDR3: TGTGCCAGCAGCTCCACAGGACCGACGAACACTGAAGCTTTCTTT. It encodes CASSSTGPTNTEAFF. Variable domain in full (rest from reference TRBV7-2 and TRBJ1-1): GAGVSQSPSNKVTEKGKDVELRCDPISGHTALYWYRQSLGQGLEFLIYFQGNSAPDKSGLPSDRFSAERTGGSVSTLTIQRTQQEDSAVYLCASSSTGPTNTEAFFGQGTRLTVV.

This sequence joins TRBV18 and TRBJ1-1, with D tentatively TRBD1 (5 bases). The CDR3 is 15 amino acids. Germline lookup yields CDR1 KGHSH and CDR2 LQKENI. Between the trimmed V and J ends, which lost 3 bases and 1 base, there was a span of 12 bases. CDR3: CASSPTMGPNTEAFF. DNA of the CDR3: TGTGCCAGCTCACCTACGATGGGGCCGAACACTGAAGCTTTCTTT.

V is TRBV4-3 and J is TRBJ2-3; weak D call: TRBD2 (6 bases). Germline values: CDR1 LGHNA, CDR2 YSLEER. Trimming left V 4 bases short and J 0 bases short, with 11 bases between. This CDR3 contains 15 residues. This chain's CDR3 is CASSPGTSSTDTQYF. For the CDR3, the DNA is TGCGCCAGCAGCCCCGGGACTTCTAGCACAGATACGCAGTATTTT.

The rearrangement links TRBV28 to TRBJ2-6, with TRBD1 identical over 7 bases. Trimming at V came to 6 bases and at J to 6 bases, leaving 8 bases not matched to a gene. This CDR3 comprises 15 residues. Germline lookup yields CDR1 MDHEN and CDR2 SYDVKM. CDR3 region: CASSVQGTMANVLTF. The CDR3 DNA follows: TGTGCCAGCAGCGTACAGGGGACAATGGCCAACGTCCTGACTTTC.

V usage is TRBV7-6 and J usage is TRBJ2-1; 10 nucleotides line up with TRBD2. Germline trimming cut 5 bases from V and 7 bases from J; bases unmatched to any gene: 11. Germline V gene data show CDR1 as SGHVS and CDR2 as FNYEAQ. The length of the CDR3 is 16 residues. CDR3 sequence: CASSERWASGSNEQFF. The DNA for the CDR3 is TGTGCCAGCAGCGAACGTTGGGCTAGCGGGAGTAATGAGCAGTTCTTC.

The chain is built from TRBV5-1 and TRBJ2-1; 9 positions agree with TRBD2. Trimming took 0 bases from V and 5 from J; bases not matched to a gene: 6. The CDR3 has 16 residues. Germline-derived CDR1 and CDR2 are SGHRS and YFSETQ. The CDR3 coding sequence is TGCGCCAGCAGCTTGGATAGGCTAGCGGGAAACAATGAGCAGTTCTTC. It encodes CASSLDRLAGNNEQFF.

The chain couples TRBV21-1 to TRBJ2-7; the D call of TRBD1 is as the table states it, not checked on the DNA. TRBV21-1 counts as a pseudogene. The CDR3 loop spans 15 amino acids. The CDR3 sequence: CASSKIKGATYEQYF. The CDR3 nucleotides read TGTGCCAGCAGCAAAATCAAGGGGGCAACCTACGAGCAGTACTTC.

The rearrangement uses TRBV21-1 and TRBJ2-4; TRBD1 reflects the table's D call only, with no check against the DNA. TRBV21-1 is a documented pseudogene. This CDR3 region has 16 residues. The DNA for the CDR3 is TGTGCCAGCAGCAGAAAGACAGCCCTAGCCAAAAACATTCAGTACTTC. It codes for CASSRKTALAKNIQYF.

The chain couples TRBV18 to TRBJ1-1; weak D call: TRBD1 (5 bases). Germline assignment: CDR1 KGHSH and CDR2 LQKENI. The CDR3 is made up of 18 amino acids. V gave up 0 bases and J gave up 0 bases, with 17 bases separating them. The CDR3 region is CASSPPGQGLGMNTEAFF. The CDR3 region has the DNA TGTGCCAGCTCACCACCGGGGCAGGGTCTGGGGATGAACACTGAAGCTTTCTTT.

The CDR3, as DNA: TGTGCCATCAGTGACGCCGGCCGGGTCAAGGACCAAGAGACCCAGTACTTC. Translation: CAISDAGRVKDQETQYF. The chain combines TRBV10-3 with TRBJ2-5; no clear D gene. The CDR3 sequence is 17 residues long. Germline CDR1 and CDR2: ENHRY and SYGVKD. With 3 bases removed from V and 0 bases from J, the gap between germline ends came to 17 bases.

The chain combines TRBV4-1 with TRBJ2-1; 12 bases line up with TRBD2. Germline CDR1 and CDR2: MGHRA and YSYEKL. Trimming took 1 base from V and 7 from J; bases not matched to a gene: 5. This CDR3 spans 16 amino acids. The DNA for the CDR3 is TGCGCCAGCAGCCAAGCGACTAGCGGGAGAGGTAATGAGCAGTTCTTC. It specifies CASSQATSGRGNEQFF.

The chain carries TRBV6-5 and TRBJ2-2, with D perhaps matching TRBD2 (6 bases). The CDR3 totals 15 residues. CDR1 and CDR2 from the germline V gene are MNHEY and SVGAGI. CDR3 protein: CATPDLAGSTGELFF. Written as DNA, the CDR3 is TGTGCTACCCCGGATTTGGCGGGAAGTACCGGGGAGCTGTTTTTT.

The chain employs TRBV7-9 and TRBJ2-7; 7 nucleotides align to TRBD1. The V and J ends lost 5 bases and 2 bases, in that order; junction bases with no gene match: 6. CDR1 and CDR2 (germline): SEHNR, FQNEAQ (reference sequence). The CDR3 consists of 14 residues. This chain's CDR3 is CASSAGTAPYEQYF. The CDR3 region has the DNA TGTGCCAGCAGCGCAGGGACAGCCCCCTACGAGCAGTACTTC.

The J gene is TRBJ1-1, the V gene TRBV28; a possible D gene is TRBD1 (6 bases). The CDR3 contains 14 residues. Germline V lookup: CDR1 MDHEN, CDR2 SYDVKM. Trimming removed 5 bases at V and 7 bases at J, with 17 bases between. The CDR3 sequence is CASSPDPGQLEAFF. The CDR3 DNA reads TGTGCCAGCAGTCCGGACCCAGGACAGCTTGAAGCTTTCTTT.

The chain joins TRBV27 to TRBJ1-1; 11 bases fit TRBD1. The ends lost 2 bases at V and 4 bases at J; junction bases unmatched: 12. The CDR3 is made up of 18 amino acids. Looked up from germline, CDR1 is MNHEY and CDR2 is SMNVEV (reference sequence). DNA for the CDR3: TGTGCCAGCAGTTTAAGCTACCGGGACAGGGGGTCGAGCACTGAAGCTTTCTTT. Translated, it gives CASSLSYRDRGSSTEAFF.

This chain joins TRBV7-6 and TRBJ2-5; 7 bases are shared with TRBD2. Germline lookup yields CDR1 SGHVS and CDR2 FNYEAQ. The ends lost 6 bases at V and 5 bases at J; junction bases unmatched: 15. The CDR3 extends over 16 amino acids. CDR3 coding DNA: TGTGCCAGCAGGGTGGTGCGCGGGGGTATGGCGGAGACCCAGTACTTC. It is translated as CASRVVRGGMAETQYF.

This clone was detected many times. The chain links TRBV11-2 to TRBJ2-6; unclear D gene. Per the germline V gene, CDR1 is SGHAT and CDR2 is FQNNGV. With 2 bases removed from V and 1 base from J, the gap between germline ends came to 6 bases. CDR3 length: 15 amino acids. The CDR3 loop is CASSLSVSGANVLTF. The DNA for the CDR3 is TGTGCCAGCAGCTTATCCGTTTCTGGGGCCAACGTCCTGACTTTC.

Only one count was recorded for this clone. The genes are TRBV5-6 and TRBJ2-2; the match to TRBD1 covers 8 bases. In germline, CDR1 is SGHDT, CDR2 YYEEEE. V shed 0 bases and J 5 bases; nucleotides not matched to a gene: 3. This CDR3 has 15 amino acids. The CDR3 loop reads CASSLGTGRTGELFF. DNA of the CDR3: TGTGCCAGCAGCTTGGGGACAGGGCGAACCGGGGAGCTGTTTTTT.

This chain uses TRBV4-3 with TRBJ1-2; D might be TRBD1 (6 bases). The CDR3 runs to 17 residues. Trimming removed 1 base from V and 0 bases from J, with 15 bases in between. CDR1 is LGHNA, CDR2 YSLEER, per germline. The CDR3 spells CASSQGSLQGSNYGYTF. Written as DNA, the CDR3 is TGCGCCAGCAGCCAAGGGAGTCTACAGGGATCTAACTATGGCTACACCTTC.

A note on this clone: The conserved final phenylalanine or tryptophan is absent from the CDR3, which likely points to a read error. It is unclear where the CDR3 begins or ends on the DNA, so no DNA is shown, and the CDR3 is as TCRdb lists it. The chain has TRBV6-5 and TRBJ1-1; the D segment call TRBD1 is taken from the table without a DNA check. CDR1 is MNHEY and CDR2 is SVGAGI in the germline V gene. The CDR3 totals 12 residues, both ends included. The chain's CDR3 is CASRFAGWKTFL.

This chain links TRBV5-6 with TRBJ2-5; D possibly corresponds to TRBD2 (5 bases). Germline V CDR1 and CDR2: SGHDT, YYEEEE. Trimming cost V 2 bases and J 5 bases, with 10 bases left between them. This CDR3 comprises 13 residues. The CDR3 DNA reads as TGTGCCAGCAGCTTAGGCCGGAGGGAGACCCAGTACTTC. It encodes CASSLGRRETQYF.